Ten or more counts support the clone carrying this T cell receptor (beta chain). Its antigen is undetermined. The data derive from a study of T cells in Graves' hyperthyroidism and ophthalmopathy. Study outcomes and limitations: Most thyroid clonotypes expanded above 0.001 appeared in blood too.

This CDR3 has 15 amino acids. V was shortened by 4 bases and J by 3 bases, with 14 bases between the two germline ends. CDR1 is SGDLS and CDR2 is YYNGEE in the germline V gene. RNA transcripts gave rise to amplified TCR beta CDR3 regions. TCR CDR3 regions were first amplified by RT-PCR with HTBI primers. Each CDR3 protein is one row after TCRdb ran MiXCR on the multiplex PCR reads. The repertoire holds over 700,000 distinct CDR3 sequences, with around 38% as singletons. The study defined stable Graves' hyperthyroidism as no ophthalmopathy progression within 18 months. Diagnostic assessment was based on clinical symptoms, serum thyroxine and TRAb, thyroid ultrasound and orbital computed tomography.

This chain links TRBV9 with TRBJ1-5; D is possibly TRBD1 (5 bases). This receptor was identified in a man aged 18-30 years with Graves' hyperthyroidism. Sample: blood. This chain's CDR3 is CASSSSGRVNQPQHF. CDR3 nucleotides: TGTGCCAGCAGCTCCTCGGGACGCGTCAATCAGCCCCAGCATTTT.